The T cell receptor beta chain described here comes from a study of post-analysis software for immune sequencing data (dated by TCRdb to between 2015 and 2016). Regarding the study in general: Relapsing-remitting, secondary progressive and progressive-relapsing multiple sclerosis were recorded as disease courses, and subtype annotation was lacking for some patients. A subset of samples was prepared in parallel using single-end sample barcoding, then pooled and co-amplified after Illumina adapter ligation. The multiple sclerosis patient repertoires were compared with approximately 11 previously published healthy control repertoires from donors aged about 6 to 26 years.

To demonstrate the VDJtools post-analysis software, the study profiled TCR beta repertoires from the peripheral blood of about a dozen young patients with multiple sclerosis. Multiple sclerosis patients were children and adolescents aged roughly 6 to 16 years. CDR1 and CDR2 are read off the germline V gene as MGHRA and YSYEKL. The CDR3 holds 13 amino acids from the cysteine to the phenylalanine. Only CDR3 DNA is held: 39 bases, read in frame from base 1. Trimming removed 3 bases from V and 7 bases from J, leaving 12 bases between the germline ends. This clonotype was detected a few times. Its antigen is still unknown. Within one base of it there is no much larger clone, and no base qualities were kept. Here is what the overall study found, with its caveats: Significantly lower normalized Chao1 diversity was found in multiple sclerosis patients than in controls, suggesting substantial peripheral T-cell clonal expansion. Direct clustering with F measure revealed strong co-clustering of samples prepared in the same batch, which led to a batch-effect correction. The control group was slightly older than the multiple sclerosis patient group. Significantly higher frequencies in patients than in controls were found for roughly 5 TRBV segments, including TRBV5-6, TRBV5-1 and TRBV20-1.

The library was obtained by PCR. Reads for this sample came from an Illumina HiSeq 2500. To reduce PCR and sequencing biases, unique molecular identifiers were incorporated into the TCR beta cDNA libraries. Per 1 to 10 million input T cells, 500,000 or so cDNA molecules were obtained, such that each molecule approximated one T cell. Patient libraries were prepared and sequenced with the same protocol used for the earlier healthy control dataset. Within a given batch, samples were prepared together, multiplexed and sequenced on the same HiSeq lane. Per the original workflow: Raw barcoded reads were processed with MIGEC, and single-read molecular identifier groups were discarded before consensus assembly and CDR3 extraction. VDJtools was used for post-analysis of the clonotype tables, and diversity was normalized by down-sampling every dataset to the size of the smallest sample. To correct batch-related cross-sample contamination, repertoire overlap clustering matched CDR3 amino acid sequences but not nucleotide sequences. TCRdb ran its own pipeline on the public reads, namely fastp trimming at Q25 and MiXCR clone calling, and kept in-frame beta chains. Rows are combined by CDR3 protein, so each entry shows the most common genes and DNA. The V and J calls and clone size come from TCRdb's table, not from the authors' own analysis. The sample table records roughly 540,000 distinct CDR3 sequences; about a third of these occur just once. Clones ranked in the top ten supply 4.5% to 7.5% of the sample.

The chain was built from TRBV4-1 and TRBJ1-1; a tentative D call is TRBD1 (6 bases match). Sequenced material: blood. The TCR comes from a girl aged 2-17 years with multiple sclerosis. At the DNA level, the sequence is TGCGCCAGCAGCCAGTCCCCAGGGGTTGAAGCTTTCTTT. Translated, it gives CASSQSPGVEAFF.